Below, 18 T cell receptor beta chains from the same sample are listed, as sequenced in a study of cytomegalovirus exposure and HLA in healthy donors (TCRdb year 2017). The library was obtained by the immunoSEQ multiplex PCR assay. TCRdb re-hosts the immuneACCESS table, in-frame sequences only. Its copies lack some clones; in the studies checked, an unresolved V gene accounts for under half of them, and the cause for the rest is not known. The sample records around 120,000 clones, around 90% of which are singletons. 1.5% to 2% of the sample comes from the top ten. Sequencing input: PBMCs. The receptors were sampled from a woman in her late teens or twenties in good health and CMV-seronegative.

The chain uses TRBV30 and TRBJ2-7, with 7 bases lining up with TRBD2. Trimming took 4 bases from V and 1 from J; bases not matched to a gene: 1. This CDR3 comprises 12 residues. CDR1 is GTSNPN, CDR2 SVGIG, per germline (reference sequence). CDR3 region: CAWTSGSYEQYF. Written as DNA, the CDR3 is TGTGCCTGGACTAGCGGTTCCTACGAGCAGTACTTC.

The J gene is TRBJ2-2, the V gene TRBV15; TRBD2 matches 11 bases. The germline V gene encodes CDR1 LNHNV and CDR2 YYDKDF (reference sequence). V gave up 1 base and J gave up 5 bases; unmatched junction bases: 15. The CDR3 runs 20 residues. In nucleotides, the CDR3 is TGTGCCACCAGCAGAGTTCGAGGACTAGCGGGCGAGGGGCGGACCGGGGAGCTGTTTTTT. Translated, it gives CATSRVRGLAGEGRTGELFF.

The chain uses TRBV2 and TRBJ2-6; D is unclear. Germline CDR1 and CDR2: SNHLY and FYNNEI. The CDR3 consists of 15 residues. V gave up 6 bases and J gave up 0 bases, with 9 bases separating them. This CDR3 reads CASSPDTSGANVLTF. The CDR3 bases are TGTGCCAGCAGCCCCGACACCTCTGGGGCCAACGTCCTGACTTTC.

The rearrangement joins TRBV7-2 to TRBJ1-5; D may be TRBD1 (5 bases). The CDR3 sequence is 13 residues long. Per the germline V gene, CDR1 is SGHTA and CDR2 is FQGNSA. V was pared by 7 bases and J by 5 bases, with 12 bases between. CDR3 sequence: CASTGQMDQPQHF. In DNA form, the CDR3 reads TGTGCCAGCACCGGACAAATGGATCAGCCCCAGCATTTT.

On this clone: A junction end diverges from the germline sequence, so it may reflect a read error. J is TRBJ2-7 and V is TRBV7-8, with 13 bases that match TRBD2. Germline values: CDR1 SGHVS, CDR2 FQNEAQ. The CDR3 length is 15 residues. This CDR3 is CASSPDRGLAGSRFF. The CDR3 nucleotides read TGTGCCAGCAGCCCCGACAGGGGACTAGCGGGGTCCAGGTTCTTC.

The chain is built from TRBV6-1 and TRBJ1-5; D unresolved. Germline V gene sequence: CDR1 MNHNS, CDR2 SASEGT. Between the trimmed V and J ends, which lost 3 bases and 7 bases, there was a span of 4 bases. The CDR3 is made up of 11 amino acids. The CDR3 protein is CASSDKQPQHF. For the CDR3, the DNA is TGTGCCAGCAGTGATAAACAGCCCCAGCATTTT.

This chain joins TRBV6-5 and TRBJ2-2; 11 bases match TRBD1. CDR1 is MNHEY, CDR2 SVGAGI, per germline. The V and J ends lost 6 bases and 8 bases, in that order; junction bases with no gene match: 8. The CDR3 contains 15 residues. CDR3 coding DNA: TGTGCCAGCAGGAGGACAGGGGGCGTTTCGGGGGAGCTGTTTTTT. It yields the protein CASRRTGGVSGELFF.

This rearrangement joins TRBV28 to TRBJ2-7, with D tentatively TRBD2 (5 bases). The V end lost 3 bases, the J end lost 1 base, and 16 bases lay between the germline ends. The CDR3 has 16 residues. From germline, CDR1 is MDHEN and CDR2 SYDVKM. The CDR3 spells CASSFPPGAVSYEQYF. In nucleotides, the CDR3 is TGTGCCAGCAGTTTCCCACCCGGAGCGGTATCCTACGAGCAGTACTTC.

This chain joins TRBV28 and TRBJ2-2, with TRBD1 as a possible D gene (7 bases). CDR3 length: 15 amino acids. CDR1 is MDHEN and CDR2 is SYDVKM in the germline V gene. Trimming cost V 2 bases and J 6 bases, with 13 bases left between them. The CDR3 region is CASSLGGRGAGELFF. The DNA of the CDR3 is TGTGCCAGCAGTTTAGGAGGCAGGGGGGCCGGGGAGCTGTTTTTT.

The V and J genes are TRBV6-6 and TRBJ2-2; weak D call: TRBD2 (6 bases). CDR1 and CDR2 (germline): MNHNY, SVGAGI (reference sequence). CDR3 length: 15 amino acids. Trimming shortened V by 4 bases and J by 6 bases, and 15 bases separated the two germline ends. Here the CDR3 DNA reads TGTGCCAGCAGTTCCGCGGGACTTGGGGCCGGGGAGCTGTTTTTT. It specifies CASSSAGLGAGELFF.

This clone was recorded once. The rearrangement links TRBV6-1 to TRBJ2-1; the D gene is possibly TRBD2 (6 bases). Trimming pared 7 bases from V and 7 bases from J, leaving 14 bases between. Germline V gene data show CDR1 as MNHNS and CDR2 as SASEGT. The CDR3 is 13 amino acids. The CDR3 DNA is TGTGCCAGCACCGATCCTAGCGCGAATGAGCAGTTCTTC. Its translation is CASTDPSANEQFF.

This clone is a singleton in its sample. The V gene is TRBV18, the J gene TRBJ2-1, with 9 positions matching TRBD2. The CDR3 loop spans 16 amino acids. The germline V gene encodes CDR1 KGHSH and CDR2 LQKENI. V was clipped by 6 bases and J by 4 bases; unmatched bases: 10. CDR3 region: CASSQESGGTYNEQFF. The CDR3 nucleotides read TGTGCCAGCTCCCAGGAGAGCGGGGGGACGTACAATGAGCAGTTCTTC.

J is TRBJ2-5 and V is TRBV7-3, with D possibly being TRBD2 (6 bases). Trimming took 5 bases from V and 1 from J, leaving 14 bases between them. The CDR3 loop spans 15 amino acids. Germline CDR1 SGHTA, CDR2 FQGTGA. The CDR3 loop reads CASSPGLGTQETQYF. DNA for the CDR3: TGTGCCAGCAGCCCGGGACTGGGAACCCAAGAGACCCAGTACTTC.

The chain couples TRBV6-6 to TRBJ1-3; TRBD1 aligns across 9 bases. Germline V gene data show CDR1 as MNHNY and CDR2 as SVGAGI (reference sequence). V gave up 6 bases and J gave up 3 bases; unmatched junction bases: 6. This CDR3 is 15 amino acids long. The CDR3 spells CASSPGQGSGNTIYF. The CDR3 region has the DNA TGTGCCAGCAGCCCGGGACAGGGCAGTGGAAACACCATATATTTT.

The chain employs TRBV6-6 and TRBJ1-2, with 8 bases matching TRBD1. V gave up 7 bases and J gave up 4 bases; unmatched junction bases: 5. This CDR3 spans 13 amino acids. CDR1 MNHNY and CDR2 SVGAGI come from the germline V gene (reference sequence). The CDR3 DNA sequence: TGTGCCAGCAACCACAGGGGGATCTATGGCTACACCTTC. Residues: CASNHRGIYGYTF.

The chain combines TRBV5-6 with TRBJ2-7; D not resolved. Germline V gives CDR1 SGHDT, CDR2 YYEEEE. The CDR3 runs 12 residues. V was pared by 0 bases and J by 2 bases, with 3 bases between. The CDR3 here is CASSLAAYEQYF. The CDR3 DNA follows: TGTGCCAGCAGCTTGGCAGCCTACGAGCAGTACTTC.

The chain employs TRBV28 and TRBJ1-6; D ambiguous. Between the trimmed V and J ends, which lost 2 bases and 0 bases, there was a span of 11 bases. In germline, CDR1 is MDHEN, CDR2 SYDVKM. The CDR3 spans 17 residues. The CDR3 DNA reads as TGTGCCAGCAGTTTACGTTCGGAGAGCTCCTATAATTCACCCCTCCACTTT. This encodes CASSLRSESSYNSPLHF.

The count of this clone is one. The genes are TRBV6-5 and TRBJ1-4, with 8 nucleotides matching TRBD1. The V and J ends lost 0 bases and 8 bases, in that order; junction bases with no gene match: 5. The CDR3 is 15 residues long. From germline, CDR1 is MNHEY and CDR2 SVGAGI. The CDR3 loop reads CASSYSGQAGEKLFF. Written as DNA, the CDR3 is TGTGCCAGCAGTTACTCGGGACAGGCTGGAGAAAAACTGTTTTTT.